This T cell receptor (beta chain) was retrieved from a study of shared clonotypes between healthy human individuals. About this clone: Its antigen is as yet unknown.

Study-wide results and caveats: Clonotypes which were not shared had lower generation probabilities than clonotypes that all four donors shared.

V was pared by 2 bases and J by 0 bases, with 11 bases between. Germline V gives CDR1 SGHAT, CDR2 FQNNGV. The CDR3 has 15 residues. Positive CCR7 selection of CD45RO-negative cells yielded the naive CD8 cells, and terminally differentiated effector memory CD45RA+ cells were excluded. The protocol was immunoSEQ multiplex PCR, while the TCRdb copy is restricted to in-frame clones and leaves out a portion. The table has some 2 million clones, about 95% seen once; the top ten hold roughly 1%. The sample consisted of naive CD8+ T cells sorted from blood. This chain connects TRBV11-2 to TRBJ2-7; a possible D gene is TRBD1 (6 bases). The clonotype originates from a young man in good health. The DNA of the CDR3 is TGTGCCAGCAGCTTATCCCAGGGGCCCTCCTACGAGCAGTACTTC. The encoded protein is CASSLSQGPSYEQYF.